The rows below give T cell receptor beta chains drawn from one sample of a study of blood T cell repertoires in COVID-19. The protocol was immunoSEQ multiplex PCR, while the TCRdb copy is restricted to in-frame clones and leaves out a portion. This sample has a few hundred thousand clones, with roughly 85% found just once. Source material: peripheral blood. The receptors come from a human donor in a cohort sampled during active COVID-19. Each CDR3 is given with its conserved first and last residue. D genes are given only for firm matches. Clone sizes are given selectively: once, few, many, or a class where the clone is expanded.

>TRBJ1-1|NA|NA|TRBV9
TGTGCCAGCAGCGAAACAGGGATCACTGAAGCTTTCTTT
CASSETGITEAFF
>TRBJ2-5|TRBD2|NA|TRBV5-1
TGCGCCAGCAGCTTGCTCACTAGCGGGTACCAAGAGACCCAGTACTTC
CASSLLTSGYQETQYF
>TRBJ1-2|NA|once|TRBV5-4
TGTGCCAGCAGCTTGGGGGGGCTAATAAACAACTATGGCTACACCTTC
CASSLGGLINNYGYTF
>TRBJ2-3|TRBD2|NA|TRBV10-3
TGTGCCATCAGTAGGTCAGGACCTGTAACTAGCGGGGGGCGAGATACGCAGTATTTT
CAISRSGPVTSGGRDTQYF
>TRBJ2-1|TRBD1|NA|TRBV19
TGTGCCAGTAGTCCGGGACAGGGCTACTCCTACAATGAGCAGTTCTTC
CASSPGQGYSYNEQFF
>TRBJ1-6|TRBD1|NA|TRBV6-5
TGTGCCAGCACCCAGGGGGGTGATGGTTCACCCCTCCACTTT
CASTQGGDGSPLHF
>TRBJ1-5|NA|NA|TRBV18
TGTGCCAGCTCAAAGGCAGGAAACCTCAATCAGCCCCAGCATTTT
CASSKAGNLNQPQHF
>TRBJ1-6|NA|NA|TRBV5-1
TGCGCCAGCAGTCCGAGCTCCTATAATTCACCCCTCCACTTT
CASSPSSYNSPLHF
>TRBJ2-1|TRBD2|NA|TRBV2
TGTGCCAGCAGGAAACTAGCGGGGTCAACCTACAATGAGCAGTTCTTC
CASRKLAGSTYNEQFF
>TRBJ1-4|TRBD1|NA|TRBV6-1
TGTGCCAGCAGTGACAACAGGGGGACTAATGAAAAACTGTTTTTT
CASSDNRGTNEKLFF
>TRBJ2-2|TRBD2|NA|TRBV18
TGTGCCAGCTCACCAGGCCTAGCGGGGACCGGGGAGCTGTTTTTT
CASSPGLAGTGELFF
>TRBJ2-7|NA|once|TRBV12-5
TGTGCTAGTGGTGAGGGTGACTACTCCTACGAGCAGTACTTC
CASGEGDYSYEQYF
>TRBJ2-3|NA|NA|TRBV30
TGTGCCTGGAGTGGGGGGCAAACTCAGGGAACAGATACGCAGTATTTT
CAWSGGQTQGTDTQYF
>TRBJ1-6|NA|NA|TRBV5-4
TGTGCCAGCAGCTTGGATTGGGGGGGCGCGAATTCACCCCTCCACTTT
CASSLDWGGANSPLHF
>TRBJ1-2|NA|once|TRBV6-2/TRBV6-3
TGTGCCAGCAGTACATCAAGAATTGGCTACACCTTC
CASSTSRIGYTF
>TRBJ2-3|NA|NA|TRBV29-1
TGCAGCGTTGAAGGGGTGGACAGAATTCGCACAGATACGCAGTATTTT
CSVEGVDRIRTDTQYF
>TRBJ1-6|NA|NA|TRBV6-5
TGTGCCAGCAGTTACGCCGACAGTAGAAATTCACCCCTCCACTTT
CASSYADSRNSPLHF
>TRBJ2-7|NA|NA|TRBV18
TGTGCCAGCTCACCCTTTGACGACGGAGCGGAGCAGTACTTC
CASSPFDDGAEQYF
>TRBJ2-1|NA|NA|TRBV7-2
TGTGCCAGCAGCTTAGTAGCGCCAGGGGATGAGCAGTTCTTC
CASSLVAPGDEQFF
>TRBJ2-7|NA|NA|TRBV4-1
TGCGCCAGCAGCCAAGTAATCGAGGGCTACGAGCAGTACTTC
CASSQVIEGYEQYF
>TRBJ1-5|TRBD1|NA|TRBV6-6
TGTGCCAGCAGTTACCCGGGACAGTATCAGCCCCAGCATTTT
CASSYPGQYQPQHF
>TRBJ2-1|NA|NA|TRBV19
TGTGCCAGTAGTAATACTATCAATGAGCAGTTCTTC
CASSNTINEQFF
>TRBJ2-6|NA|once|TRBV6-5
TGTGCCAGCAGCCAGTCTGGGGCCAACGTCCTGACTTTC
CASSQSGANVLTF
>TRBJ1-1|NA|few|TRBV3-1/TRBV3-2
TGTGCCAGCAGCTCTCCGGGCACTGAAGCTTTCTTT
CASSSPGTEAFF
>TRBJ1-1|NA|NA|TRBV18
TGTGCCAGTTCAGGGGAGACTGAAGCTTTCTTT
CASSGETEAFF
>TRBJ2-2|TRBD2|NA|TRBV10-3
TGTGCCATCAGGGGCGGGGGTGACACCGGGGAGCTGTTTTTT
CAIRGGGDTGELFF
>TRBJ1-1|NA|NA|TRBV7-9
TGTGCCAGCGGTAGCTCGTTCGGGGGCACTGAAGCTTTCTTT
CASGSSFGGTEAFF
>TRBJ1-1|TRBD1|NA|TRBV6-4
TGTGCCAGCAGTGAGAACAGGGGGAACACTGAAGCTTTCTTT
CASSENRGNTEAFF
>TRBJ2-3|NA|once|TRBV5-6
TGTGCCAGCAGCTTTCAGGGGACCAGCACAGATACGCAGTATTTT
CASSFQGTSTDTQYF
>TRBJ1-2|NA|NA|TRBV30
TGTGCCTGGAGTGTTGACATGGCCCATGGCTACACCTTC
CAWSVDMAHGYTF
>TRBJ1-2|TRBD1|NA|TRBV6-5
TGTGCCAGCAGTTCGGCGACAGGGAGGTACTATGGCTACACCTTC
CASSSATGRYYGYTF
>TRBJ2-1|NA|NA|TRBV5-4
TGTGCCAGCAGCTTCCAGGCAAATGAGCAGTTCTTC
CASSFQANEQFF
>TRBJ2-3|TRBD1|NA|TRBV7-3
TGTGCCAGCAGCTCACACCAGGGGGCCGGCGCAGATACGCAGTATTTT
CASSSHQGAGADTQYF
>TRBJ2-1|NA|once|TRBV5-6
TGTGCCAGCAGCCTGCGGGCAGAGCAGTTCTTC
CASSLRAEQFF
>TRBJ2-5|NA|NA|TRBV5-1
TGCGCCAGCAGGCGAGGGGAGACCCAGTACTTC
CASRRGETQYF
>TRBJ2-1|TRBD1|NA|TRBV19
TGTGCCAGTAGGGGGACGGGACAGGGCGATGATGAGCAGTTCTTC
CASRGTGQGDDEQFF
>TRBJ1-6|TRBD1|NA|TRBV7-9
TGTGCCAGCAGCTTAGAACAGGGGCCTGCACTTACTAATTCACCCCTCCACTTT
CASSLEQGPALTNSPLHF